This T cell receptor (beta chain) was identified in a study of T-cell reconstitution after alpha-beta-depleted transplantation in children. Regarding the study as a whole: Day-60 TCRbeta diversity that was high in some patients was derived from surviving recipient T cells and thymic progenitors. Reportedly, roughly two months post-transplant, alpha-beta T cells arose from several hundred expanded graft clones.

Germline assignment: CDR1 SGHVS and CDR2 FNYEAQ. The CDR3 extends over 15 amino acids. V shed 5 bases, J shed 5 bases, and the junction held 9 bases outside the gene matches. This clonotype has more than one count but fewer than ten. Its specificity is unknown. Unique molecular identifiers were incorporated when the TCRbeta library was constructed. A single record per CDR3 protein comes from TCRdb applying MiXCR to the PCR reads. The sample lists 700,000 to 950,000 distinct CDR3 sequences, 15% to 20% occurring once. The specimen was PBMCs, mostly from graft donor cells, collected 360 days after TCRalphabeta/CD19-depleted stem cell transplant. The chain links TRBV7-6 to TRBJ2-3; TRBD2 matches at 8 bases. The sequence derives from a male patient between 5 and 17 years old who had a stem cell transplant for acute lymphoblastic leukemia, so the T cells may come from the graft donor. The CDR3 DNA is TGTGCCAGCAGCCCAATGGTGCGGGAGGTAGATACGCAGTATTTT. Translated: CASSPMVREVDTQYF.